This T cell receptor (beta chain) was profiled in a study of tumor-infiltrating lymphocytes in primary liver carcinoma. Alongside blood RNA obtained from unsorted whole blood, germline DNA was also extracted. Study-level findings and limits: Tumor specimens were characterized by a significantly higher top-250-clone fraction than blood (p = 0.039).

Synthesis of TCR beta cDNA was carried out from about 500 ng total RNA with a constant-region primer. Sequencing libraries for TCR beta derived from three nested multiplex PCR rounds that used slightly modified ARM-PCR. Forward primers for TRBV1-TRBV30 and a C-beta reverse primer served the first two PCR rounds, at 10 cycles each. TCRdb reprocessed the multiplex PCR reads with MiXCR, giving one entry per CDR3 protein. The profile shows fewer than 400,000 distinct CDR3 sequences, approximately 60% of them singletons. The V gene's germline CDR1 is MNHEY and CDR2 SVGEGT. The CDR3 spans 11 residues. Trimming shortened V by 6 bases and J by 2 bases, and 4 bases separated the two germline ends. This clonotype showed up many times. Its antigen remains unknown.

The gene calls are TRBV6-2 or TRBV6-3 and TRBJ2-5; D gene ambiguous. Sequenced: peripheral blood. The receptor was isolated from a man in his forties with primary liver carcinoma and hepatitis B virus infection. CDR3: CASRRQETQYF. DNA for the CDR3: TGTGCCAGCAGGCGACAAGAGACCCAGTACTTC.